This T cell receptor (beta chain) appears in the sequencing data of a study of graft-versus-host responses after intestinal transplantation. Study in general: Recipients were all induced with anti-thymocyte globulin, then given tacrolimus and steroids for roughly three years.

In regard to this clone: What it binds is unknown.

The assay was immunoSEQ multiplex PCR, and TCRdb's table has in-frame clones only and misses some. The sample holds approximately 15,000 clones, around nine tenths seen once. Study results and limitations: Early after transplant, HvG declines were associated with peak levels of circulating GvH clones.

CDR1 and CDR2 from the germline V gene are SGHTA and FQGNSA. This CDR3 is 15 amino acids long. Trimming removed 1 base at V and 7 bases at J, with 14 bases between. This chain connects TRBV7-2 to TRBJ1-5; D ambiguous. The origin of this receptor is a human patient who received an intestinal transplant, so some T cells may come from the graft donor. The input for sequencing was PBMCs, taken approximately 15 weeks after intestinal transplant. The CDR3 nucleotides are TGTGCCAGCAGCTTAGACCCCGGGAGGGAACAGCCCCAGCATTTT. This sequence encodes CASSLDPGREQPQHF.